The sequence of this T cell receptor beta chain was determined in a study of T cells in pancreatic ductal adenocarcinoma. Whole-study results and caveats: Unique clonotypes were about 8-fold more numerous in blood than in tumor.

For this clone: As yet, its antigen is unknown.

Surgery without prior neoadjuvant therapy was the treatment of the selected pancreatic ductal adenocarcinoma patients. Sequencing used immunoSEQ multiplex PCR; TCRdb keeps in-frame clones, though not all of them. Of just under 30,000 clones detected, 90% to 95% appear once; the ten largest clones hold more than 2%. V lost 6 bases, J lost 4 bases, and 6 bases stayed unmatched. The CDR3 totals 14 residues. Germline loops: CDR1 MDHEN, CDR2 SYDVKM. The sequenced material came from PBMCs. This TCR came from a human donor with pancreatic ductal adenocarcinoma. This chain uses TRBV28 with TRBJ2-1; 7 nucleotides line up with TRBD2. CDR3 nucleotide sequence: TGTGCCAGCAGCCAGGGAGGGCAGTACAATGAGCAGTTCTTC. The encoded protein is CASSQGGQYNEQFF.